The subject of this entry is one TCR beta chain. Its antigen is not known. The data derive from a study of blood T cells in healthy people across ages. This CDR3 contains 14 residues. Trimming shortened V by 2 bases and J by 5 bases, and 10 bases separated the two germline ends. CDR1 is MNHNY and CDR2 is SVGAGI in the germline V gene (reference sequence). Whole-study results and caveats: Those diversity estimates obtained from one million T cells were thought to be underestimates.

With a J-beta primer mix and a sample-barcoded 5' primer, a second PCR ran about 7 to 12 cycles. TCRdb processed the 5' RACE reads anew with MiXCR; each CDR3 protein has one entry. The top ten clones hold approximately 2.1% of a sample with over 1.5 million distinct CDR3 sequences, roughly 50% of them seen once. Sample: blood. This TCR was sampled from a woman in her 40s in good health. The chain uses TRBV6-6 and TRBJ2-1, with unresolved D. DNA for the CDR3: TGTGCCAGCAGTTACGCCCAGCAAAACAATGAGCAGTTCTTC. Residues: CASSYAQQNNEQFF.